The rows below give T cell receptor beta chains drawn from one sample of a study of CD8+ T cells in alopecia areata. Some clones are missing from TCRdb's copy, which holds only in-frame ones; the method was immunoSEQ multiplex PCR. In the table there are roughly 100,000 clones, around 86% of which are singletons. The sequenced sample was CD8+ T cells sorted from blood, obtained at approximately week 30, from a patient treated with tofacitinib. The receptors here all came from a human donor with alopecia areata. Both conserved end residues are part of each CDR3. The order of the fields is D gene, CDR3 length, V gene, J gene, clone size, CDR3 DNA, CDR3 protein. D genes are given only for firm matches. Some rows have no size entry. The others give once, few or many, or a class for an expanded clone.

.	15	TRBV30	TRBJ2-2	.	TGTGCCTGGAATTGGGGCGGAGGTCTCGCCGGGGAGCTGTTTTTT	CAWNWGGGLAGELFF
.	13	TRBV5-1	TRBJ2-7	.	TGCGCCAGCAGCCTACGAATCGGCGGCGAGCAGTACTTC	CASSLRIGGEQYF
.	13	TRBV5-1	TRBJ2-1	few	TGCGCCAGCAGCTCCGGACACAACAATGAGCAGTTCTTC	CASSSGHNNEQFF
TRBD2	16	TRBV27	TRBJ2-1	.	TGTGCCAGCAGTTCCCCAAGCCGGGGGGGGGACAATGAGCAGTTCTTC	CASSSPSRGGDNEQFF
.	13	TRBV29-1	TRBJ2-2	.	TGCAGCTCTTGGGAGCCGAACACCGGGGAGCTGTTTTTT	CSSWEPNTGELFF
TRBD1	19	TRBV27	TRBJ2-3	.	TGTGCCAGCAGTTTAACATCGGGACAGGGTTTGTGGCACACAGATACGCAGTATTTT	CASSLTSGQGLWHTDTQYF
.	12	TRBV12-5	TRBJ2-7	few	TGTGCTAGTGGTCAGAACTCCTACGAGCAGTACTTC	CASGQNSYEQYF
.	16	TRBV7-9	TRBJ2-7	.	TGTGCCAGCAGCTCCGCCCCCCACAGGGAACCCTACGAGCAGTACTTC	CASSSAPHREPYEQYF
.	14	TRBV27	TRBJ1-2	.	TGTGCCAGCAGTTTTTCGTCCGTCGGCTATGGCTACACCTTC	CASSFSSVGYGYTF
.	13	TRBV5-1	TRBJ2-7	few	TGCGCCAGCAGCCTCCCTGGTTCCGGCGAGCAGTACTTC	CASSLPGSGEQYF
TRBD1	17	TRBV9	TRBJ1-4	.	TGTGCCAGCAGCCCAGGGACAGAAGTACCAACTAATGAAAAACTGTTTTTT	CASSPGTEVPTNEKLFF
TRBD1	14	TRBV30	TRBJ1-5	.	TGTGCCTGGAGCCCAGACAGGGTTAATCAGCCCCAGCATTTT	CAWSPDRVNQPQHF
.	15	TRBV29-1	TRBJ1-2	.	TGCAGCGTTGAAGCCGCAGGGGACAAACACTATGGCTACACCTTC	CSVEAAGDKHYGYTF
.	15	TRBV5-1	TRBJ1-1	.	TGCGCCAGCAGCGCGGGATACTACAGGAACACTGAAGCTTTCTTT	CASSAGYYRNTEAFF
.	14	TRBV11-2	TRBJ1-5	.	TGTGCCAGCAGCTTAGCGGAAAGCAATCAGCCCCAGCATTTT	CASSLAESNQPQHF
.	12	TRBV29-1	TRBJ2-2	.	TGCAGCGCCTTAGGAGACACCGGGGAGCTGTTTTTT	CSALGDTGELFF
TRBD2	14	TRBV27	TRBJ2-5	.	TGTGCCAGCAGTTTGGGGACTAGGGGGGAGACCCAGTACTTC	CASSLGTRGETQYF
TRBD2	16	TRBV5-4	TRBJ2-1	.	TGTGCCAGCAGCTTGGGGCTAGCGGGGTCCTACAATGAGCAGTTCTTC	CASSLGLAGSYNEQFF
TRBD1	14	TRBV7-9	TRBJ2-7	.	TGTGCCAGCAGCGCCGGGACAGCGTCCTACGAGCAGTACTTC	CASSAGTASYEQYF
.	15	TRBV15	TRBJ1-5	.	TGTGCCACCAGCAGAGATCTCGGCAGGAGTCAGCCCCAGCATTTT	CATSRDLGRSQPQHF
.	15	TRBV29-1	TRBJ2-7	.	TGCAGCGTTGAAATGGACTTCGGTGGTTCCTACGAGCAGTACTTC	CSVEMDFGGSYEQYF
.	12	TRBV29-1	TRBJ2-5	.	TGCAGCGGACAAGGGGGTCGAGAGACCCAGTACTTC	CSGQGGRETQYF
.	13	TRBV10-3	TRBJ2-7	few	TGTGCCATCAGTGAGTCTGGGGGCCACGAGCAGTACTTC	CAISESGGHEQYF
.	17	TRBV7-8	TRBJ1-2	.	TGTGCCAGCAGCTTTCCAGGGACCGAAGGGGCCCGGCATGGCTACACCTTC	CASSFPGTEGARHGYTF
TRBD1	12	TRBV5-4	TRBJ2-2	.	TGTGCCAGCAGCTGGGACAGAGGGGAGCTGTTTTTT	CASSWDRGELFF
.	14	TRBV11-2	TRBJ2-7	once	TGTGCCAGCAGCTTAGGGGCGGACTCCTACGAGCAGTACTTC	CASSLGADSYEQYF
.	20	TRBV5-1	TRBJ2-1	.	TGCGCCAGCAGCGGGAGATATTTAGACCTCGCCGACTCATCCTACAATGAGCAGTTCTTC	CASSGRYLDLADSSYNEQFF
TRBD1	14	TRBV29-1	TRBJ1-2	once	TGCAGCGTGGACAGAACAGGGGGCGGTTATGGCTACACCTTC	CSVDRTGGGYGYTF
.	12	TRBV27	TRBJ2-7	.	TGTGCCAGCAGTCCCGTTGGGGGAGAGCAGTACTTC	CASSPVGGEQYF
TRBD1	14	TRBV5-1	TRBJ1-1	.	TGCGCCAGCAGCCCCGGGACAGGGGTCACTGAAGCTTTCTTT	CASSPGTGVTEAFF
.	14	TRBV5-1	TRBJ2-7	.	TGCGCCAGCAGCTTTAAAGACGGTCCCTACGAGCAGTACTTC	CASSFKDGPYEQYF
TRBD2	15	TRBV5-6	TRBJ2-1	.	TGTGCCAGCAGCTTAAAGCGGGAGGGCCTCTATGAGCAGTTCTTC	CASSLKREGLYEQFF
.	12	TRBV27	TRBJ1-1	.	TGTGCCAGCAGTTCTGTCAGTCTTGAAGCTTTCTTT	CASSSVSLEAFF
.	14	TRBV29-1	TRBJ2-7	.	TGCAGCGTTGAATCAACGGACAGTTCCTACGAGCAGTACTTC	CSVESTDSSYEQYF
.	14	TRBV7-9	TRBJ2-5	.	TGTGCCGGCTGTACGGGGGAAAGTGTGGAGACCCAGTACTTC	CAGCTGESVETQYF
.	12	TRBV7-9	TRBJ2-7	.	TGTGCCAGCAGCCTAAATCCCTACGAGCAGTACTTC	CASSLNPYEQYF
.	13	TRBV4-1	TRBJ2-7	.	TGCGCCAGCAGCCTAAGCCGGAGCAACGAACAGTACTTC	CASSLSRSNEQYF
.	12	TRBV5-1	TRBJ1-1	.	TGCGCCAGTAAGCAGGGATTTGATGAAGCTTTCTTT	CASKQGFDEAFF
.	15	TRBV7-9	TRBJ1-1	.	TGTGCCAGCAGCTTAGATTACAGGATGGACACTGAAGCTTTCTTT	CASSLDYRMDTEAFF